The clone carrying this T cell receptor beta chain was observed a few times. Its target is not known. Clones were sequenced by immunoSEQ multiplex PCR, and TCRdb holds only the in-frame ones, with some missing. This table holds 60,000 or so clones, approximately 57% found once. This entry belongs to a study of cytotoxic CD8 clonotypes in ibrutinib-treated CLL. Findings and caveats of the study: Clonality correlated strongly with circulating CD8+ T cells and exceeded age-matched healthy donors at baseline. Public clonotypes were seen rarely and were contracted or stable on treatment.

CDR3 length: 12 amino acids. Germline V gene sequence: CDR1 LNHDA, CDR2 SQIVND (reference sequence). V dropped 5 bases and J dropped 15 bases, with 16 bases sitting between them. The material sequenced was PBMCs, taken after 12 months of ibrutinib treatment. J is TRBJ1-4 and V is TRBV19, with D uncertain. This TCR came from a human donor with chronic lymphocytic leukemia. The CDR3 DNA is TGTGCCAGTAGTCTCCTCGCCGGTGAGGTGTTTTTT. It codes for CASSLLAGEVFF. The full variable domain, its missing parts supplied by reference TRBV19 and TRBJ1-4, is DGGITQSPKYLFRKEGQNVTLSCEQNLNHDAMYWYRQDPGQGLRLIYYSQIVNDFQKGDIAEGYSVSREKKESFPLTVTSAQKNPTAFYLCASSLLAGEVFFGSGTQLSVL.